Each of the 19 T cell receptor beta chains below was sequenced from the same sample in a study of Tregs in tolerant kidney transplant recipients. Libraries were prepared by immunoSEQ multiplex PCR; TCRdb keeps only in-frame clonotypes and omits some of them. The data contain under 100,000 clones, about 92% of them singletons. The material sequenced was CD8+ T cells from blood. The receptors were gathered from a human donor in good health.

This chain links TRBV21-1 with TRBJ2-7. TRBV21-1 is deemed a pseudogene. The CDR3 sequence is 15 residues long. The CDR3 is CASSKRGSDSYEQYF. The CDR3 DNA follows: TGTGCCAGCAGCAAGAGGGGCTCGGACTCCTACGAGCAGTACTTC.

V and J are TRBV7-9 and TRBJ2-7; either TRBD1 or TRBD2 may supply D (5 bases each). CDR3 length: 15 amino acids. Germline CDR1 SEHNR, CDR2 FQNEAQ (reference sequence). Trimming left V 1 base short and J 2 bases short, with 12 bases between. The CDR3 DNA reads TGTGCCAGCAGCTTAGGGGGACGTCTAACCTACGAGCAGTACTTC. As protein: CASSLGGRLTYEQYF.

This clone was counted once. V gene TRBV5-4 combines with J gene TRBJ1-1; TRBD1 matches 7 bases. After removal of 1 base from V and 1 base from J, the junction contained 4 bases not matched to a gene. This CDR3 is 15 amino acids long. Germline V gene sequence: CDR1 SGHNT, CDR2 YYREEE (reference sequence). Here the CDR3 reads CASSLRQGGNTEAFF. The CDR3 region has the DNA TGTGCCAGCAGCTTGAGACAGGGAGGGAACACTGAAGCTTTCTTT.

This chain uses TRBV4-2 with TRBJ2-3, with 9 bases identical to TRBD1. V dropped 4 bases and J dropped 4; count of bases not matched to a gene: 6. CDR1 is LGHNA, CDR2 YNFKEQ, per germline. The CDR3 runs 15 residues. The CDR3 DNA sequence: TGTGCCAGCAGCCGAAATACAGGGGGCGCAGATACGCAGTATTTT. Amino acids: CASSRNTGGADTQYF.

V and J are TRBV27 and TRBJ1-4; 8 bases are shared with TRBD1. V lost 4 bases and J lost 7; bases outside the gene matches: 5. CDR1 is MNHEY, CDR2 SMNVEV, per germline (reference sequence). The CDR3 consists of 14 residues. CDR3 sequence reads: CASSSRGRSEKLFF. The DNA for the CDR3 is TGTGCCAGCAGTTCCAGGGGGCGCAGTGAAAAACTGTTTTTT.

The chain recombines TRBV9 with TRBJ1-3, with D perhaps matching TRBD1 (5 bases). The CDR3 runs to 14 residues. Germline V gene data show CDR1 as SGDLS and CDR2 as YYNGEE. V dropped 5 bases and J dropped 7 bases, with 16 bases sitting between them. The CDR3 loop is CASSVVEGTNTIYF. The CDR3 nucleotides read TGTGCCAGCAGTGTGGTTGAGGGGACGAACACCATATATTTT. The full variable domain, with the rest looked up from reference TRBV9 and TRBJ1-3, is DSGVTQTPKHLITATGQRVTLRCSPRSGDLSVYWYQQSLDQGLQFLIQYYNGEERAKGNILERFSAQQFPDLHSELNLSSLELGDSALYFCASSVVEGTNTIYFGEGSWLTVV.

The sample holds one count of this clone. The chain recombines TRBV5-4 with TRBJ2-7; 11 bases align to TRBD2. The CDR3 is made up of 17 amino acids. Germline trimming cut 0 bases from V and 2 bases from J; bases unmatched to any gene: 7. Germline V lookup: CDR1 SGHNT, CDR2 YYREEE (reference sequence). The CDR3 nucleotides read TGTGCCAGCAGCTTGGGACTAGCGGGATCACAAACCTACGAGCAGTACTTC. This gives the protein CASSLGLAGSQTYEQYF.

V gene TRBV5-4 combines with J gene TRBJ2-1, with D possibly TRBD2 on 6 matching bases. Trimming cost V 0 bases and J 9 bases, with 7 bases left between them. CDR1 and CDR2 (germline): SGHNT, YYREEE (reference sequence). The CDR3 is made up of 12 amino acids. CDR3 bases: TGTGCCAGCAGCTTGGTACTAGCTGAGCAGTTCTTC. This translates into CASSLVLAEQFF.

The chain joins TRBV10-3 to TRBJ2-7; 7 bases fit TRBD1. CDR3 size: 15 residues. CDR1 is ENHRY and CDR2 is SYGVKD in the germline V gene. Trimming at V came to 4 bases and at J to 1 base, leaving 7 bases not matched to a gene. CDR3 loop: CAISVRDRESYEQYF. For the CDR3, the DNA is TGTGCCATCAGTGTTCGAGACAGGGAGTCCTACGAGCAGTACTTC.

The chain uses TRBV29-1 and TRBJ2-7, with TRBD2 as a possible D gene (5 bases). The CDR3 length is 12 residues. The V and J ends lost 7 bases and 7 bases respectively, with 17 bases between them. Germline V gene lookup returns CDR1 SQVTM and CDR2 ANQGSEA. This CDR3 is CSANLGEAEQYF. Written as DNA, the CDR3 is TGCAGCGCCAACCTGGGAGAGGCAGAGCAGTACTTC.

This clone was seen a single time. The chain uses TRBV7-9 and TRBJ2-7; 9 bases fit TRBD1. The CDR3 contains 16 residues. The ends lost 7 bases at V and 4 bases at J; junction bases unmatched: 14. Germline V CDR1 and CDR2: SEHNR, FQNEAQ (reference sequence). The CDR3 bases are TGTGCCAGCAACTACTACCTCGGACAGGGGATTTACGAGCAGTACTTC. Translating gives CASNYYLGQGIYEQYF.

The rearrangement joins TRBV10-3 to TRBJ2-7, with 11 bases fitting TRBD2. The CDR3 is 14 amino acids. The V and J ends lost 10 bases and 5 bases, in that order; junction bases with no gene match: 10. The germline gives CDR1 ENHRY, CDR2 SYGVKD. DNA for the CDR3: TGTGCCACCTCCCTACTAGCGGGAGACCACGAGCAGTACTTC. This sequence encodes CATSLLAGDHEQYF.

The chain uses TRBV7-2 and TRBJ2-7; weak D call: TRBD2 (6 bases). V shed 0 bases and J shed 4 bases, with 10 bases lying between them. Looked up from germline, CDR1 is SGHTA and CDR2 is FQGNSA. CDR3 length: 14 residues. The CDR3 DNA sequence: TGTGCCAGCAGCTTAGCGGGGACTTCATACGAGCAGTACTTC. It encodes CASSLAGTSYEQYF. Full variable domain (rest looked up from reference TRBV7-2 and TRBJ2-7): GAGVSQSPSNKVTEKGKDVELRCDPISGHTALYWYRQSLGQGLEFLIYFQGNSAPDKSGLPSDRFSAERTGGSVSTLTIQRTQQEDSAVYLCASSLAGTSYEQYFGPGTRLTVT.

This chain uses TRBV6-1 with TRBJ1-4; 7 nucleotides agree with TRBD1. Germline V gives CDR1 MNHNS, CDR2 SASEGT. This CDR3 spans 15 amino acids. J lost 7 bases, V lost 2 bases, and 7 bases had no gene match. The CDR3 DNA follows: TGTGCCAGCAGTGAAATGACAGGGACGAGTGAAAAACTGTTTTTT. This encodes CASSEMTGTSEKLFF.

The chain is built from TRBV6-5 and TRBJ2-7, with D perhaps being TRBD1 or TRBD2 (5 bases each). The ends were cut back, 5 bases at V and 4 bases at J, with 15 bases in the middle. CDR3 length: 14 residues. Germline-derived CDR1 and CDR2 are MNHEY and SVGAGI. CDR3 in DNA: TGTGCCAGCAGTCACTACTCCGAGGGGTACGAGCAGTACTTC. It translates to CASSHYSEGYEQYF.

This clone has just one count. The chain employs TRBV7-9 and TRBJ2-1; possible D gene TRBD1, 5 bases. V gave up 5 bases and J gave up 6 bases, with 17 bases separating them. CDR1 is SEHNR and CDR2 is FQNEAQ in the germline V gene (reference sequence). The length of the CDR3 is 15 residues. For the CDR3, the DNA is TGTGCCAGCAGCCCATCAGTGACAGACTCCAATGAGCAGTTCTTC. Protein product: CASSPSVTDSNEQFF.

Details on this clone: This sample includes further DNA sequences coding for the same CDR3. The gene calls are TRBV4-1 and TRBJ2-7; 10 nucleotides align to TRBD2. The trim removed 1 base at V and 3 bases at J, leaving 3 bases unmatched. This CDR3 has 15 amino acids. Germline loops: CDR1 MGHRA, CDR2 YSYEKL. The chain's CDR3 is CASSQVASGSYEQYF. As DNA, the CDR3 is TGCGCCAGCAGCCAAGTTGCTAGCGGGAGCTACGAGCAGTACTTC.

This chain uses TRBV10-3 with TRBJ2-1; D is possibly TRBD1 or TRBD2 (5 bases each). Germline CDR1 ENHRY, CDR2 SYGVKD. Trimming cost V 0 bases and J 4 bases, with 10 bases left between them. The CDR3 contains 15 residues. CDR3: CAISESTGLYNEQFF. The CDR3 nucleotides are TGTGCCATCAGTGAGTCGACGGGGCTATACAATGAGCAGTTCTTC.

V is TRBV5-5 and J is TRBJ2-3; TRBD2 aligns across 13 bases. This CDR3 has 18 residues. The V gene's germline CDR1 is SGHKS and CDR2 YYEKEE (reference sequence). The ends lost 0 bases at V and 4 bases at J; junction bases unmatched: 8. The chain's CDR3 is CASSLDRGTSGVADTQYF. The DNA of the CDR3 is TGTGCCAGCAGCTTGGACAGGGGGACTAGCGGGGTCGCAGATACGCAGTATTTT. Together with reference TRBV5-5 and TRBJ2-3, the CDR3 gives the full variable domain: DAGVTQSPTHLIKTRGQQVTLRCSPISGHKSVSWYQQVLGQGPQFIFQYYEKEERGRGNFPDRFSARQFPNYSSELNVNALLLGDSALYLCASSLDRGTSGVADTQYFGPGTRLTVL.